A selection of T cell receptor beta chains follows, all from one sample in a study of cytomegalovirus exposure and HLA in healthy donors. The data were produced by immunoSEQ multiplex PCR, yet TCRdb's version contains in-frame clones alone and is incomplete. This table holds around 70,000 clones, roughly two thirds found once. Source material: PBMCs. Receptors originate from a man aged 55 to 69 in good health and CMV-seropositive. CDR3s include the opening cysteine and the closing phenylalanine or tryptophan. The D gene is left open where the match is weak. Not all rows give a size; the values are once, few, many and, for expanded clones, a class.

DNA | CDR3 | J | V | D | size
TGCGCCAGCAGCCAAGCACAGGGCTATCAGCCCCAGCATTTT | CASSQAQGYQPQHF | TRBJ1-5 | TRBV4-1 | . | few
TGTGCCAGCAGTTACCCTGTGCTTAGTGGAAACACCATATATTTT | CASSYPVLSGNTIYF | TRBJ1-3 | TRBV6-6 | . | .
TGCGCCAGCAGCCAAGAGGAGATCGGCAGCAATCAGCCCCAGCATTTT | CASSQEEIGSNQPQHF | TRBJ1-5 | TRBV4-1 | . | .
TGTGCCAGCATCCCCTGGGGGCGCTTGAGCACTGAAGCTTTCTTT | CASIPWGRLSTEAFF | TRBJ1-1 | TRBV28 | . | few
TGTGCCAGCAGGCCGGAACGGGTCCTCAAGGAGACCCAGTACTTC | CASRPERVLKETQYF | TRBJ2-5 | TRBV6-6 | . | .
TGCGCCAGCAGCCAAGTGAGGGAGCAGTTCTTC | CASSQVREQFF | TRBJ2-1 | TRBV4-1 | . | .
TGTGCCAGCAGCCTGGGACAGGGTGATGGCTACACCTTC | CASSLGQGDGYTF | TRBJ1-2 | TRBV7-6 | TRBD1 | .
TGTGCCAGCAGTTCTGTGGGGGGGTACACCGGGGAGCTGTTTTTT | CASSSVGGYTGELFF | TRBJ2-2 | TRBV6-5 | TRBD2 | .
TGTGCCAGCAGCGCTGTTTATAATTCACCCCTCCACTTT | CASSAVYNSPLHF | TRBJ1-6 | TRBV9 | . | .
TGTGCAAGTCGCTTAGCGAAAAGCTCTAGCGGGGCCGAGCAGTACTTC | CASRLAKSSSGAEQYF | TRBJ2-7 | TRBV12-2 | . | .
TGTGCCAGCGGTGTGACGGACAGTAATCCCACAGATACGCAGTATTTT | CASGVTDSNPTDTQYF | TRBJ2-3 | TRBV6-1 | . | .
TGTGCCAGCAGCGTCGATATTCCAGGGGCTGGGGCCAACGTCCTGACTTTC | CASSVDIPGAGANVLTF | TRBJ2-6 | TRBV9 | . | .
TGTGCCAGCAGTTTAGTGGACAATAAAAACATTCAGTACTTC | CASSLVDNKNIQYF | TRBJ2-4 | TRBV28 | . | .
TGCGCCAGCAGTACTAGCGGGAGGTCGGACGAGCAGTACTTC | CASSTSGRSDEQYF | TRBJ2-7 | TRBV10-1 | TRBD2 | .
TGTGCCAGCAGCTTAGAGCAGCGGACTAGAATCTATTTT | CASSLEQRTRIYF | TRBJ2-3 | TRBV7-8 | TRBD2 | once
TGTGCCAGCAGCTTAGTGAGCAGCGGGGCCGGGGAGCTGTTTTTT | CASSLVSSGAGELFF | TRBJ2-2 | TRBV7-8 | TRBD2 | .
TGTGCCAGCTCGCCGCAGGGACAGGCGAACACTGAAGCTTTCTTT | CASSPQGQANTEAFF | TRBJ1-1 | TRBV18 | TRBD1 | once
TGTGCCAGCAGCTGGACTAGCGGGATAGCCAAAAACATTCAGTACTTC | CASSWTSGIAKNIQYF | TRBJ2-4 | TRBV7-9 | TRBD2 | .
TGTGCCAGCAGCCGCAGAAACAGGGTCGGGAATACGCAGTATTTT | CASSRRNRVGNTQYF | TRBJ2-3 | TRBV7-9 | . | .
TGTGCCAGCAGCTCCAGACACATCTCTGGGGCCAACGTCCTGACTTTC | CASSSRHISGANVLTF | TRBJ2-6 | TRBV14 | . | .
TGTGCCAGCAGCTTAGATTGGTATAGCTCCTACGAGCAGTACTTC | CASSLDWYSSYEQYF | TRBJ2-7 | TRBV7-2 | . | .
TGTGCCAGCAGCTTCACCCTCCCCGTTTCAGCGGAGACCCAGTACTTC | CASSFTLPVSAETQYF | TRBJ2-5 | TRBV5-8 | . | .
TGTGCCAGCACCCTAGGGGGCGGTCAGCCCCAGCATTTT | CASTLGGGQPQHF | TRBJ1-5 | TRBV28 | TRBD1 | .
TGCAGCGTTGAGACTAGGAATGAGCAGTTCTTC | CSVETRNEQFF | TRBJ2-1 | TRBV29-1 | . | .
TGTGCCAGCAGCCCCGGACAGTACCGGGAGACCCAGTACTTC | CASSPGQYRETQYF | TRBJ2-5 | TRBV2 | . | once
TGTGCCAGCAGCTTGGAGGGACAGGGAAGTAAACTGTTTTTT | CASSLEGQGSKLFF | TRBJ1-4 | TRBV5-4 | TRBD1 | few
TGCGCCAGCAGCTTGGCGGGACAGGGGGCGAGTGGGGCCAACGTCCTGACTTTC | CASSLAGQGASGANVLTF | TRBJ2-6 | TRBV5-1 | TRBD1 | .
TGTGCCAGCAGCTTAAGGGGCGGTGGGAATGAAAAACTGTTTTTT | CASSLRGGGNEKLFF | TRBJ1-4 | TRBV7-9 | . | .
TGTGCCAGTAGCGCGACAGGGGGCCCTAACTATGGCTACACCTTC | CASSATGGPNYGYTF | TRBJ1-2 | TRBV19 | TRBD1 | few
TGTGCCAGCAGCCCCGGGACCTACAATGAGCAGTTCTTC | CASSPGTYNEQFF | TRBJ2-1 | TRBV7-6 | . | .
TGTGCCAGTAGTATGGGGAGAGGGCTCTCCTACGAGCAGTACTTC | CASSMGRGLSYEQYF | TRBJ2-7 | TRBV19 | . | .
TGTGCCAGCAGTAGAGAGTGGTTCGGCTACACCTTC | CASSREWFGYTF | TRBJ1-2 | TRBV6-1 | . | .
TGTGCCGCAAGGGACAGTCGGTTCCACTTT | CAARDSRFHF | TRBJ1-6 | TRBV6-6 | TRBD1 | .
TGTGCCAGCAGCTCTACCCCTCCCACAGGGATGACTGAAGCTTTCTTT | CASSSTPPTGMTEAFF | TRBJ1-1 | TRBV7-9 | . | once
TGTGCCAGCACCACGGACAGCTCCTACGAGCAGTACTTC | CASTTDSSYEQYF | TRBJ2-7 | TRBV11-2 | . | .
TGTGCCAGCAGGGAATCCGGGGATCAGCCCCAGCATTTT | CASRESGDQPQHF | TRBJ1-5 | TRBV2 | . | .
TGTGCCAGCAGCCCCAACGGACAGGGGGGTCCGAATCAGCCCCAGCATTTT | CASSPNGQGGPNQPQHF | TRBJ1-5 | TRBV7-2 | TRBD1 | few
TGCGCCAGCAGCCGGTCGGGGGGGGGCCTCAATGAGCAGTTCTTC | CASSRSGGGLNEQFF | TRBJ2-1 | TRBV5-1 | TRBD2 | few
TGTGCCAGCAGCCACACCCGGGACAGGGGGGGGAATGAGCAGTTCTTC | CASSHTRDRGGNEQFF | TRBJ2-1 | TRBV7-3 | TRBD1 | .
TGTGCCAGCAGTCAACAGACTAGCGGGGGGGCGGATACGCAGTATTTT | CASSQQTSGGADTQYF | TRBJ2-3 | TRBV6-4 | TRBD2 | .
TGTGCCAGCAGTGCCCTAGGGACTTCAATCTACGAGCAGTACTTC | CASSALGTSIYEQYF | TRBJ2-7 | TRBV27 | . | .
TGTGCCAGCAGTCGTTTCGACTATAGCAATCAGCCCCAGCATTTT | CASSRFDYSNQPQHF | TRBJ1-5 | TRBV2 | . | .
TGTGCCAGCAGCTTATCCGGGACAGGGGGGACCTACAATGAGCAGTTCTTC | CASSLSGTGGTYNEQFF | TRBJ2-1 | TRBV7-9 | TRBD1 | once
TGTGCCAGCAGGCAAACAGGAACCGAGCAGTACTTC | CASRQTGTEQYF | TRBJ2-7 | TRBV11-2 | . | .
TGCGCCAGCAGCGCACCTAGCGGCTCCTACGAGCAGTACTTC | CASSAPSGSYEQYF | TRBJ2-7 | TRBV5-1 | TRBD2 | .
TGTGCCAGCAGTTACTCACTTCAGGGCGAGCAGTACTTC | CASSYSLQGEQYF | TRBJ2-7 | TRBV6-5 | . | .
TGCGCCAGCAGCCCCCCACAAATCGACAGGTTTAATGAGCAGTTCTTC | CASSPPQIDRFNEQFF | TRBJ2-1 | TRBV5-1 | . | .
TGTGCCAGCAGTTTCCGCTACAATGAGCAGTTCTTC | CASSFRYNEQFF | TRBJ2-1 | TRBV27 | . | .
TGTGCCAGCAGCTTAGGAGGGGGCTACGAGCAGTACTTC | CASSLGGGYEQYF | TRBJ2-7 | TRBV7-2 | . | .
TGCGCCAGCAGCTTGGATGTTTGGCTAGCGGGCGTAAACACCGGGGAGCTGTTTTTT | CASSLDVWLAGVNTGELFF | TRBJ2-2 | TRBV5-1 | TRBD2 | .
TGTGCCAGCAGCTGGGGACAGGGCAACACTGAAGCTTTCTTT | CASSWGQGNTEAFF | TRBJ1-1 | TRBV5-5 | TRBD1 | .
TGCGCCAGCAGCCAAGATGAGGACAGGGGGCGCAATGAGCAGTTCTTC | CASSQDEDRGRNEQFF | TRBJ2-1 | TRBV4-1 | TRBD1 | .
TGCGCCAGCAGCCAGTATAGCGGGGGTGACTACGAGCAGTACTTC | CASSQYSGGDYEQYF | TRBJ2-7 | TRBV4-1 | TRBD2 | .
TGTGCCAGCAGCTACCACAGCACCTACGAGCAGTACTTC | CASSYHSTYEQYF | TRBJ2-7 | TRBV7-3 | . | .
TGTGCCAGCTCACCAAGGACAGGGGGGCCGCGTTCTGGGATGAACACTGAAGCTTTCTTT | CASSPRTGGPRSGMNTEAFF | TRBJ1-1 | TRBV18 | TRBD1 | .
TGTGCCGGGACAGGTCATCCCTCCGGGGAGCTGTTTTTT | CAGTGHPSGELFF | TRBJ2-2 | TRBV2 | TRBD1 | .
TGTGCCAGCAGTCAGGGGTTGAACACTGAAGCTTTCTTT | CASSQGLNTEAFF | TRBJ1-1 | TRBV2 | . | few